The 14 T cell receptor beta chains below all came from one sample that was sequenced in a study of radiotherapy plus CTLA-4 blockade in lung cancer (dated by TCRdb to the late 2010s). Libraries were prepared through the immunoSEQ multiplex PCR assay. The table comes from immuneACCESS by way of TCRdb, which keeps in-frame sequences with V and J called. Part of the clones is missing from these tables; in studies checked, under half for an unresolved V gene and the rest for unknown reasons. This sample comprises roughly 35,000 clones, around 75% of them detected only once. The ten largest clones add up to 13% to 15% of the sample. This specimen was peripheral blood, taken from a patient treated with radiotherapy plus ipilimumab. The source of these receptors is a human donor with non-small cell lung cancer that progressed on radiotherapy plus ipilimumab.

This clone was counted between two and nine times. This rearrangement joins TRBV28 to TRBJ1-4; D is undetermined. The CDR3 is 12 residues long. V was cut by 1 base and J by 8 bases, with 5 bases left in between. Germline V gene data show CDR1 as MDHEN and CDR2 as SYDVKM. CDR3 sequence (DNA): TGTGCCAGCAGTTTATCGGGCGAAAAACTGTTTTTT. This gives the protein CASSLSGEKLFF.

This clone is a singleton in its sample. This rearrangement joins TRBV27 to TRBJ2-7; D unresolved. This CDR3 has 14 residues. Trimming left V 3 bases short and J 0 bases short, with 9 bases between. Germline lookup yields CDR1 MNHEY and CDR2 SMNVEV (reference sequence). The CDR3 nucleotides read TGTGCCAGCAGTTTTTGGGCCGGCTCCTACGAGCAGTACTTC. This encodes CASSFWAGSYEQYF.

This chain joins TRBV10-1 and TRBJ1-2; D remains unclear. The V and J ends lost 3 bases and 3 bases respectively, with 20 bases between them. The CDR3 consists of 17 residues. The germline V gene has CDR1 WNHNN and CDR2 SYGVQD (reference sequence). CDR3 loop: CASSDHWFLNVDYGYTF. CDR3 bases: TGCGCCAGCAGTGACCATTGGTTTCTGAACGTCGACTATGGCTACACCTTC.

V usage is TRBV18 and J usage is TRBJ2-1; TRBD2 is a possible D gene (5 bases). Germline CDR1 KGHSH, CDR2 LQKENI. The CDR3 is 14 amino acids. V was cut by 3 bases and J by 8 bases, with 14 bases left in between. The CDR3 DNA reads as TGTGCCAGCTCACCGGCGGGCCCTGGCGATGAGCAGTTCTTC. Its protein product is CASSPAGPGDEQFF.

The chain joins TRBV29-1 to TRBJ2-2; 16 bases map to TRBD2. The CDR3 length is 18 residues. V was clipped by 0 bases and J by 6 bases; unmatched bases: 7. From germline, CDR1 is SQVTM and CDR2 ANQGSEA. CDR3 coding DNA: TGCAGCGTTGAAGACACGGGACTAGCGGGAGGGCCCGCCGGGGAGCTGTTTTTT. Translating gives CSVEDTGLAGGPAGELFF.

The chain couples TRBV6-5 to TRBJ2-5; D possibly corresponds to TRBD1 (6 bases). CDR3 length: 13 amino acids. Germline assignment: CDR1 MNHEY and CDR2 SVGAGI. Trimming stripped 2 bases from V and 13 bases from J, with 17 bases between. Here the CDR3 reads CASSYVITGIRYF. The CDR3 coding sequence is TGTGCCAGCAGTTACGTGATAACAGGGATAAGGTACTTC.

The rearrangement joins TRBV27 to TRBJ1-2, with TRBD1 matching over 8 bases. This CDR3 has 20 amino acids. The J segment lost 3 bases and the V segment lost 3 bases, leaving 21 bases of the junction unmatched. CDR1 MNHEY and CDR2 SMNVEV come from the germline V gene (reference sequence). CDR3 coding DNA: TGTGCCAGCAGTTTCTATGCCCCGGGACAGGTGGTATTCGGCGACTATGGCTACACCTTC. Protein sequence: CASSFYAPGQVVFGDYGYTF.

This clone came up a few times. The rearrangement links TRBV7-9 to TRBJ1-1, with D maybe TRBD1 (5 bases). The ends were cut back, 0 bases at V and 2 bases at J, with 13 bases in the middle. CDR3 length: 16 amino acids. Germline V lookup: CDR1 SEHNR, CDR2 FQNEAQ (reference sequence). The CDR3 DNA reads as TGTGCCAGCAGCTTAGCGTTTACGACAGACAACACTGAAGCTTTCTTT. Protein product: CASSLAFTTDNTEAFF.

The chain has TRBV9 and TRBJ1-2, with D possibly matching TRBD1 (6 bases). There are 14 residues in the CDR3. Trimming shortened V by 0 bases and J by 10 bases, and 16 bases separated the two germline ends. Germline CDR1 is SGDLS and CDR2 is YYNGEE. The CDR3 DNA reads TGTGCCAGCAGCGTAGGGTGGGACACCCTTCTCTACACCTTC. Its protein product is CASSVGWDTLLYTF.

The chain is built from TRBV29-1 and TRBJ2-5; 8 bases are a match to TRBD2. This CDR3 has 12 amino acids. Germline V CDR1 and CDR2: SQVTM, ANQGSEA. V dropped 5 bases and J dropped 2; count of bases not matched to a gene: 1. The CDR3 loop reads CSVTSGQETQYF. The CDR3 DNA is TGCAGCGTTACTAGCGGACAAGAGACCCAGTACTTC.

J is TRBJ2-2 and V is TRBV28, with D unresolved. There are 12 residues in the CDR3. The germline V gene has CDR1 MDHEN and CDR2 SYDVKM. The germline V and J ends were trimmed by 8 bases and 5 bases, with 9 bases remaining between them. The CDR3, as DNA: TGTGCCAGCGGCAGTATAACCGGGGAGCTGTTTTTT. As protein: CASGSITGELFF.

The chain is built from TRBV7-4 and TRBJ2-7; D might be TRBD1 or TRBD2, each matching 5 bases. Trimming took 5 bases from V and 3 from J, leaving 11 bases between them. Germline CDR1 SGHVT, CDR2 SQSDAQ. This CDR3 contains 13 residues. Here the CDR3 reads CASSLGPNYEQYF. CDR3 coding DNA: TGTGCCAGCAGCCTGGGACCGAACTACGAGCAGTACTTC.

The genes are TRBV7-3 and TRBJ2-1; D possibly corresponds to TRBD2 (6 bases). Germline CDR1 SGHTA, CDR2 FQGTGA. Between the trimmed V and J ends, which lost 5 bases and 0 bases, there was a span of 14 bases. The CDR3 totals 16 residues. DNA of the CDR3: TGTGCCAGCAGCACCAAAGCGGGTGGCTCCTACAATGAGCAGTTCTTC. Residues: CASSTKAGGSYNEQFF.

This clone was recorded a few times. At one of its ends the junction is not consistent with the germline gene, which may arise from a read error. The chain carries TRBV9 and TRBJ1-4; tentatively, D is TRBD1 (6 bases). Per the germline V gene, CDR1 is SGDLS and CDR2 is YYNGEE. The CDR3 sequence is 14 residues long. The CDR3 here is CASSVTGTNEKLFF. In DNA, the CDR3 is TGTGCCAGCAGCGTGACAGGCACTAACGAAAAACTGTTTTTT.